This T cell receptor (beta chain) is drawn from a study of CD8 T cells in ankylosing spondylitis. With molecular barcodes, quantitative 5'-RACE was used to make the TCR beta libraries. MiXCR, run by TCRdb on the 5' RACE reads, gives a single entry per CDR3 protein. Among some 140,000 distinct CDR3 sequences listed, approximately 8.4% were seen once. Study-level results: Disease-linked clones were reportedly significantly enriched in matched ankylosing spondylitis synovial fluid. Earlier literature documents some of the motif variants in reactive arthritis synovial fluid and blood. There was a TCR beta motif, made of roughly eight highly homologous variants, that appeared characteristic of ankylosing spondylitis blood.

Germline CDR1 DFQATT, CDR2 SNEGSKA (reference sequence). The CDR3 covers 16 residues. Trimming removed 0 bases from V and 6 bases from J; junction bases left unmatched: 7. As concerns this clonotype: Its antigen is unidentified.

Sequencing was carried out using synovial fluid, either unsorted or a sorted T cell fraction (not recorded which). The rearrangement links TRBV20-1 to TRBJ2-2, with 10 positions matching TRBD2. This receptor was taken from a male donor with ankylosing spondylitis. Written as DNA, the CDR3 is TGCAGTGCTAGAGATCGAAGGCTAGCGGGAGCCGGGGAGCTGTTTTTT. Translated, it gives CSARDRRLAGAGELFF.